This T cell receptor (beta chain) was observed in a study of T-cell memory formation after mild COVID-19. Whole-study context: Largely donor-specific TCR clusters were found. Whole-study results and caveats: Shrinking CD4+ clones resided mostly in CM and EM, and CD8+ ones in EMRA. Later expanders leaned CD4+, whereas day 15 to 85 contracting clones were balanced CD4/CD8. Researchers found some responding clones in pre-infection memory, a sign that cross-reactive memory joined.

The CDR3 extends over 15 amino acids. V was trimmed by 1 base and J by 3 bases, leaving 12 bases between them. Germline assignment: CDR1 KGHSH and CDR2 LQKENI. The sample holds a few counts of this clonotype. Its specificity is not known. Each CDR3 protein is one row after TCRdb ran MiXCR on the 5' RACE reads. The table lists 35,000 to 50,000 distinct CDR3 sequences, less than 8% of them singletons. The rearrangement uses TRBV18 and TRBJ1-2, with D possibly matching TRBD1 (5 bases). Sequenced: PBMCs or a T cell subset sorted from them (not recorded which). The source of this sequence is an adult who had mild COVID-19 (a few samples of this study predate the infection). Cell type and time point are not known. CDR3 amino acids: CASSPRQRPDYGYTF. CDR3 coding DNA: TGTGCCAGCTCACCACGACAGCGACCAGACTATGGCTACACCTTC.